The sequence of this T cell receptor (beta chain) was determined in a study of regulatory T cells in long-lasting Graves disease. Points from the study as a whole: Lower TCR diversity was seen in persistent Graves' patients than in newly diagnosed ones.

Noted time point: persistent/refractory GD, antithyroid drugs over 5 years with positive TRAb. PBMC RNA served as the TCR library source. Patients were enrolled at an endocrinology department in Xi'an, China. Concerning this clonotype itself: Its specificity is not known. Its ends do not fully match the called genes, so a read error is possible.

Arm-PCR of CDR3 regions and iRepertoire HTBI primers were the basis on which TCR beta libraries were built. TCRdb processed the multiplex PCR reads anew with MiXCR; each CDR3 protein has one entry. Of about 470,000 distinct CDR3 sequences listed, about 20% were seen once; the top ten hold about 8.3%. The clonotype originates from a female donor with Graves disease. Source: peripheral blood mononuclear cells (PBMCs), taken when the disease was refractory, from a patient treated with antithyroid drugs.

The DNA for the CDR3 is TGTGCGGTCGGGAGTGGAGACACCATATATTTT. It is translated as CAVGSGDTIYF. The rearrangement joins TRBV2 to TRBJ1-3; the D is unclear. The CDR3 spans 11 residues. Germline CDR1 SNHLY, CDR2 FYNNEI.